This T cell receptor (beta chain) originates from a study of monozygotic twins with inflammatory bowel disease. General observations from the study: IBD patients share fewer clonotypes with other people than healthy twins do, especially with disease activity.

Two rounds of nested PCR, of 16 and 9 cycles, were run on TCRalpha and TCRbeta cDNA. From the 5' RACE reads, TCRdb lists one entry per CDR3 protein and no DNA. Recorded here are 200,000 to 250,000 distinct CDR3 sequences; the top ten clones represent 7.5% to 9.5%. A word on this clonotype: The antigen is undetermined.

Germline CDR1 and CDR2: SGHRS and YFSETQ. The length of the CDR3 is 14 residues. The receptor was isolated from a human donor with ulcerative colitis or Crohn's disease, or a healthy co-twin of an affected twin (not recorded which). The sequenced sample consisted of blood. This chain connects TRBV5-1 to TRBJ2-7; the D call of TRBD1 rests on TCRdb alone, since no DNA is present to check it. The CDR3 here is CASSSLPGDYEQYF.